The clone carrying this TCR beta chain was recorded a few times. This sample is part of a study of beta chain features in type 1 diabetes. CD4+ naive, central memory, regulatory and stem cell-like memory subsets were isolated by sorting on CD45RO/CCR7/CD25/CD127/CD95/CD27. Isolated RNA was reverse transcribed in full, so expressed TCRB transcripts were sequenced. Measured with immunoSEQ multiplex PCR; TCRdb has only the in-frame clones, and not every one. Counted here are a few hundred thousand clones, approximately 15% occurring once; the ten biggest clones make up under 0.02%. V dropped 5 bases and J dropped 0; count of bases not matched to a gene: 1. This CDR3 comprises 14 residues. Germline CDR1 reads SGHTA; CDR2 reads FQGTGA.

This sequence joins TRBV7-3 and TRBJ2-7, with 10 bases aligning to TRBD2. Sequencing was performed on naive CD4+ T cells from blood. The TCR originated in a woman younger than 30 in good health. The CDR3 reads CASSLAGVSYEQYF. DNA for the CDR3: TGTGCCAGCAGCCTAGCGGGAGTCTCCTACGAGCAGTACTTC.